These 19 T cell receptor beta chains were sequenced from one sample in a study of shared clonotypes between healthy human individuals. The method was immunoSEQ multiplex PCR; TCRdb's version includes in-frame clones alone and lacks a portion of them. This sample has over 2 million clones, with roughly 90% found just once. The material sequenced was naive CD4+ T cells from PBMCs. Subset here: CD45RA+ positively selected. These receptors originate from a man younger than 35 in good health. Some clones in this sample may be carry-over from other donors' samples.

V is TRBV9 and J is TRBJ2-1; 8 bases are a match to TRBD1. Germline V gene sequence: CDR1 SGDLS, CDR2 YYNGEE. The CDR3 totals 17 residues. After removal of 3 bases from V and 0 bases from J, the junction contained 8 bases not matched to a gene. The DNA for the CDR3 is TGTGCCAGCAGCGCAAGACAGGGGCCCGGCTCCTACAATGAGCAGTTCTTC. Residues: CASSARQGPGSYNEQFF.

About this clone: This specimen includes other DNA sequences encoding the same CDR3. This chain connects TRBV5-6 to TRBJ2-4; 7 bases fit TRBD2. The V gene end was trimmed by 4 bases and the J gene end by 9 bases; junction bases not matched to a gene: 13. The CDR3 has 15 residues. The germline V gene has CDR1 SGHDT and CDR2 YYEEEE. The CDR3 DNA reads TGTGCCAGCAGCCACCCGGGTGGCGGGGGTGGCATTCAGTACTTC. As protein: CASSHPGGGGGIQYF.

As concerns this clone: No DNA is shown, since the ends of the CDR3 on it are uncertain; the CDR3 is the one TCRdb lists. This rearrangement joins TRBV28 to TRBJ2-1; the table's D gene call, TRBD2, was not cross checked with the DNA. The germline V gene encodes CDR1 MDHEN and CDR2 SYDVKM. Both ends counted, the CDR3 spans 15 residues. The CDR3: CASSTSLAGLNEQFF.

The chain uses TRBV11-3 and TRBJ2-4; perhaps D is TRBD1 or TRBD2 (7 bases each). With 1 base removed from V and 5 bases from J, the gap between germline ends came to 18 bases. CDR1 SGHNT and CDR2 YENEEA come from the germline V gene. CDR3 length: 17 residues. As DNA, the CDR3 is TGTGCCAGCAGCTTAGGGCCCCCAGGGGGGGGCCAAAACATTCAGTACTTC. Protein product: CASSLGPPGGGQNIQYF. Based on the CDR3 plus reference TRBV11-3 and TRBJ2-4, the full variable domain is EAGVVQSPRYKIIEKKQPVAFWCNPISGHNTLYWYLQNLGQGPELLIRYENEEAVDDSQLPKDRFSAERLKGVDSTLKIQPAELGDSAVYLCASSLGPPGGGQNIQYFGAGTRLSVL.

This clone was recorded once. The chain couples TRBV11-2 to TRBJ2-1; D is possibly TRBD2 (5 bases). Germline-derived CDR1 and CDR2 are SGHAT and FQNNGV. V lost 3 bases and J 0 bases, leaving 6 bases between the germline ends. The CDR3 covers 14 residues. For the CDR3, the DNA is TGTGCCAGCAGCTTCCGGGGCTCCTACAATGAGCAGTTCTTC. Its protein is CASSFRGSYNEQFF.

The chain employs TRBV10-3 and TRBJ1-1; TRBD1 might be the D (5 bases). The V gene lost 7 bases and the J gene lost 5 bases, with 23 bases spanning the gap. Germline V lookup: CDR1 ENHRY, CDR2 SYGVKD. CDR3 length equals 16 residues. The CDR3 reads CAIIVEGWGRRTEAFF. CDR3 sequence (DNA): TGTGCCATCATTGTGGAGGGGTGGGGCCGAAGAACTGAAGCTTTCTTT.

This rearrangement joins TRBV7-3 to TRBJ2-1; 7 bases fit TRBD2. Germline CDR1 and CDR2: SGHTA and FQGTGA. V gave up 3 bases and J gave up 4 bases; unmatched junction bases: 6. The CDR3 sequence is 15 residues long. This chain's CDR3 is CASSLYSGDYNEQFF. CDR3 sequence (DNA): TGTGCCAGCAGCTTGTACAGCGGGGATTACAATGAGCAGTTCTTC.

The genes are TRBV28 and TRBJ1-5, with D possibly TRBD1 on 5 matching bases. Germline loops: CDR1 MDHEN, CDR2 SYDVKM. The CDR3 runs 15 residues. Trimming pared 6 bases from V and 2 bases from J, leaving 14 bases between. The CDR3 sequence: CASREGPGGNQPQHF. CDR3 nucleotide sequence: TGTGCCAGCAGAGAGGGGCCGGGCGGCAATCAGCCCCAGCATTTT.

The chain combines TRBV28 with TRBJ1-3, with D unclear. The length of the CDR3 is 12 residues. Germline CDR1 is MDHEN and CDR2 is SYDVKM. V dropped 8 bases and J dropped 1 base, with 6 bases sitting between them. The CDR3: CASLVSGNTIYF. The CDR3 region has the DNA TGTGCCAGCCTGGTTTCTGGAAACACCATATATTTT.

The rearrangement links TRBV27 to TRBJ1-1; 10 nucleotides line up with TRBD1. The trim removed 8 bases at V and 10 bases at J, leaving 7 bases unmatched. The CDR3 is 12 residues long. The germline gives CDR1 MNHEY, CDR2 SMNVEV (reference sequence). The CDR3 nucleotides read TGTGCCAGCTGGGGACAGGGGATTCGAGCTTTCTTT. This gives the protein CASWGQGIRAFF.

The chain recombines TRBV11-2 with TRBJ2-2; D gene unclear. Germline CDR1 is SGHAT and CDR2 is FQNNGV. V was shortened by 0 bases and J by 5 bases, with 16 bases between the two germline ends. CDR3 length equals 17 residues. CDR3 residues: CASSLERLRIRTGELFF. The CDR3 nucleotides read TGTGCCAGCAGCTTAGAGAGGTTGCGCATAAGAACCGGGGAGCTGTTTTTT. The full variable domain, in which reference TRBV11-2 and TRBJ2-2 provide the parts outside the CDR3, is EAGVAQSPRYKIIEKRQSVAFWCNPISGHATLYWYQQILGQGPKLLIQFQNNGVVDDSQLPKDRFSAERLKGVDSTLKIQPAKLEDSAVYLCASSLERLRIRTGELFFGEGSRLTVL.

The rearrangement uses TRBV27 and TRBJ2-2, with 12 nucleotides matching TRBD2. V was pared by 3 bases and J by 5 bases, with 1 base of the junction left unmatched. The CDR3 extends over 15 amino acids. Germline V gene data show CDR1 as MNHEY and CDR2 as SMNVEV (reference sequence). CDR3 loop: CASSFTSGRTGELFF. CDR3 bases: TGTGCCAGCAGTTTTACTAGCGGGAGGACCGGGGAGCTGTTTTTT.

This clone was found a few times. This sequence joins TRBV27 and TRBJ2-5; 8 nucleotides line up with TRBD2. Trimming cost V 6 bases and J 5 bases; bases outside gene matches: 11. This CDR3 is 15 amino acids long. CDR1 and CDR2 from the germline V gene are MNHEY and SMNVEV (reference sequence). Here the CDR3 reads CASRDAGTRGETQYF. For the CDR3, the DNA is TGTGCCAGCAGGGACGCCGGGACTAGAGGGGAGACCCAGTACTTC.

The chain recombines TRBV7-2 with TRBJ1-3; D gene ambiguous. CDR1 and CDR2 (germline): SGHTA, FQGNSA. This CDR3 has 15 residues. V shed 5 bases and J shed 4 bases, with 15 bases lying between them. The CDR3 coding sequence is TGTGCCAGCAGCACCGGGTCCTTGAGGGGAAACACCATATATTTT. It yields the protein CASSTGSLRGNTIYF. The full variable domain, in which reference TRBV7-2 and TRBJ1-3 provide the parts outside the CDR3, is GAGVSQSPSNKVTEKGKDVELRCDPISGHTALYWYRQSLGQGLEFLIYFQGNSAPDKSGLPSDRFSAERTGGSVSTLTIQRTQQEDSAVYLCASSTGSLRGNTIYFGEGSWLTVV.

The table lists this clone with a count of one. V usage is TRBV5-6 and J usage is TRBJ2-3; D is ambiguous. This CDR3 contains 13 residues. Deletions cut 1 base from V and 3 bases from J, with 6 bases between. Germline values: CDR1 SGHDT, CDR2 YYEEEE. CDR3 amino acids: CASSLQETDTQYF. The CDR3 DNA is TGTGCCAGCAGCTTGCAGGAGACAGATACGCAGTATTTT. The full variable domain, rest sourced from reference TRBV5-6 and TRBJ2-3, is DAGVTQSPTHLIKTRGQQVTLRCSPKSGHDTVSWYQQALGQGPQFIFQYYEEEERQRGNFPDRFSGHQFPNYSSELNVNALLLGDSALYLCASSLQETDTQYFGPGTRLTVL.

This clone was seen ten or more times. This sequence joins TRBV7-3 and TRBJ2-2; TRBD2 matches at 7 bases. In germline, CDR1 is SGHTA, CDR2 FQGTGA. The CDR3 totals 15 residues. Losses at the gene ends were 1 base for V and 5 bases for J; bases not matched to a gene: 4. The CDR3 DNA reads as TGTGCCAGCAGCTTAATTGAGGGAGGGACCGGGGAGCTGTTTTTT. Its translation is CASSLIEGGTGELFF.

This clone was seen once. The chain is built from TRBV7-9 and TRBJ1-2; D is possibly TRBD1 (5 bases). V gave up 5 bases and J gave up 8 bases, with 15 bases separating them. The CDR3 is 13 amino acids. Germline V CDR1 and CDR2: SEHNR, FQNEAQ (reference sequence). The CDR3 DNA sequence: TGTGCCAGCAGCGAGGTGGGGACGGGAGGCTACACCTTC. It specifies CASSEVGTGGYTF.

This chain links TRBV6-6 with TRBJ2-7, with D maybe TRBD2 (6 bases). The CDR3 spans 12 residues. Germline CDR1 is MNHNY and CDR2 is SVGAGI (reference sequence). V gave up 6 bases and J gave up 5 bases, with 11 bases separating them. The CDR3 nucleotides read TGTGCCAGCAGCCCCTGGGGGGACGAGCAGTACTTC. Protein: CASSPWGDEQYF.

In this sample, this clone turned up a few times. The chain has TRBV30 and TRBJ1-1; D remains ambiguous. The V gene's germline CDR1 is GTSNPN and CDR2 SVGIG (reference sequence). Trimming stripped 3 bases from V and 3 bases from J, with 11 bases between. This CDR3 has 13 residues. The CDR3 region has the DNA TGTGCCTGGAGGGGGTTTTGGGACACTGAAGCTTTCTTT. Translating it yields CAWRGFWDTEAFF.